This TCR beta chain was found in a study of blood T cell repertoires in COVID-19. About the study: COVID-19 samples from acute and convalescent phases originated in the United States, Italy and Spain. PBMCs, B-cell-depleted T cells, or T cells provided the cDNA or gDNA that made up the material.

Authors' methods: Reference gene primer amplification yielded estimated nucleated cell counts. Some clones are missing from TCRdb's copy, which holds only in-frame ones; the method was immunoSEQ multiplex PCR. That table furnishes V, J and clone size, whereas the DNA furnished D and trimming. The sample consists of more than 300,000 clones, around 83% of them appearing once. This clone was counted between two and nine times. Other DNA sequences in this sample translate to the same CDR3. This sequence was found in a woman in her forties or fifties with acute or convalescent COVID-19. The specimen was peripheral blood.

The CDR3 bases are TGTGCCAGCAGTGAGACAGGGAGCTACGAGCAGTACTTC. Protein: CASSETGSYEQYF. The chain employs TRBV6-1 and TRBJ2-7, with 7 bases fitting TRBD1. With V trimmed by 3 bases and J by 3 bases, 2 bases remained unmatched. The CDR3 has 13 residues. CDR1 and CDR2 (germline): MNHNS, SASEGT.